What follows describes a single T cell receptor beta chain. What it binds is unknown. Sequencing used immunoSEQ multiplex PCR; TCRdb keeps in-frame clones, though not all of them. Of roughly 3,500 clones in the sample, approximately 69% were seen once. This sample was taken from a study of T cell therapy after organ transplantation. The CDR3 is made up of 14 amino acids. CDR1 SGHNT and CDR2 YYREEE come from the germline V gene (reference sequence). V shed 6 bases and J shed 8 bases, with 19 bases lying between them. This sample's time point: 20-29 weeks after completion of therapy. General study findings and limits: Lower pretherapy CD8 clonality went with larger post-therapy fold change. Few nonresponder expansions may reflect low coverage from poor CD8+ yield.

This chain connects TRBV5-4 to TRBJ2-3; D might be TRBD1 or TRBD2, each matching 6 bases. This sequence was found in a human patient who had received a solid organ transplant and had CMV disease. Some T cells here may be from the graft donor. The sequences come from CD8+ T cells from blood, collected after autologous CMV-specific T cell therapy. CDR3 sequence reads: CASTEDYEGVTQYF. CDR3 DNA sequence: TGTGCCAGCACCGAGGACTATGAGGGGGTTACGCAGTATTTT.